The 29 T cell receptor beta chains given below trace back to one sample, sequenced in a study of identical twins. TCRdb re-derived calls from the 5' RACE reads in MiXCR, one entry per CDR3 protein. Of about 390,000 distinct CDR3 sequences listed, approximately 8.8% are singletons. The sequencing input was naive T cells sorted from blood. Receptors originate from a woman in her 50s in good health.

This clonotype appeared a few times. The chain recombines TRBV5-1 with TRBJ2-7; 13 nucleotides line up with TRBD2. Germline-derived CDR1 and CDR2 are SGHRS and YFSETQ. Unmatched junction bases numbered 10, after V lost 1 base and J lost 6 bases. The CDR3 totals 17 residues. CDR3 in amino acids: CASSLPSLAGGHTEQYF. The CDR3 nucleotides are TGCGCCAGCAGCTTGCCCTCACTAGCGGGAGGGCATACCGAGCAGTACTTC. The complete variable domain, with remaining parts taken from reference TRBV5-1 and TRBJ2-7, reads KAGVTQTPRYLIKTRGQQVTLSCSPISGHRSVSWYQQTPGQGLQFLFEYFSETQRNKGNFPGRFSGRQFSNSRSEMNVSTLELGDSALYLCASSLPSLAGGHTEQYFGPGTRLTVT.

In its sample, this clonotype was seen many times. V is TRBV12-3 or TRBV12-4 and J is TRBJ2-5; 8 bases align to TRBD2. The trim removed 3 bases at V and 4 bases at J, leaving 4 bases unmatched. The CDR3 covers 14 residues. The CDR3 loop reads CASSFGAGGETQYF. Here the CDR3 DNA reads TGTGCCAGCAGTTTCGGGGCGGGAGGAGAGACCCAGTACTTC.

The chain carries TRBV6-2 or TRBV6-3 and TRBJ2-6; 12 positions match TRBD2. V shed 7 bases, J shed 4 bases, and the junction held 14 bases outside the gene matches. This CDR3 comprises 19 residues. Germline CDR1 is MNHEY and CDR2 is SVGEGT. Written as DNA, the CDR3 is TGTGCCAGCACCGGGACTAGCGGGCGGGGCCTTCCCGGGGCCAACGTCCTGACTTTC. It encodes CASTGTSGRGLPGANVLTF.

The rearrangement links TRBV10-3 to TRBJ2-1; TRBD1 aligns across 7 bases. V shed 7 bases and J 8 bases; nucleotides not matched to a gene: 8. This CDR3 comprises 13 residues. The germline V gene encodes CDR1 ENHRY and CDR2 SYGVKD. CDR3 protein: CAIKTGLGDEQFF. For the CDR3, the DNA is TGTGCCATCAAGACAGGGTTGGGGGATGAGCAGTTCTTC.

In its sample, this clonotype was seen many times. V gene TRBV5-1 combines with J gene TRBJ1-3; no definite D call. V was trimmed by 0 bases and J by 4 bases, leaving 14 bases between them. The CDR3 loop spans 16 amino acids. The germline V gene has CDR1 SGHRS and CDR2 YFSETQ. CDR3 in amino acids: CASSLDLPDRGNTIYF. As DNA, the CDR3 is TGCGCCAGCAGCTTGGACCTCCCGGACCGAGGAAACACCATATATTTT.

At least ten counts were recorded for this clonotype. This chain connects TRBV5-5 to TRBJ2-7, with D perhaps TRBD2 (5 bases). The CDR3 is 14 residues long. The V gene lost 9 bases and the J gene lost 2 bases, with 18 bases spanning the gap. The germline V gene encodes CDR1 SGHKS and CDR2 YYEKEE (reference sequence). CDR3 sequence: CATGEGLGTYEQYV. In nucleotides, the CDR3 is TGTGCCACCGGGGAAGGACTTGGGACCTACGAGCAGTACGTC.

This clonotype appeared many times. This rearrangement joins TRBV20-1 to TRBJ2-1; 10 bases fit TRBD2. The CDR3 sequence is 16 residues long. In germline, CDR1 is DFQATT, CDR2 SNEGSKA (reference sequence). V lost 3 bases to trimming and J lost 2 bases; unmatched junction nucleotides: 7. The CDR3 spells CSARVAGGPTYNEQFF. CDR3 nucleotide sequence: TGCAGTGCTAGGGTAGCGGGAGGCCCTACCTACAATGAGCAGTTCTTC.

This clonotype was found a few times. The V call is TRBV4-1, the J call TRBJ2-5; possible D gene TRBD1, 6 bases. Germline assignment: CDR1 MGHRA and CDR2 YSYEKL. The CDR3 is 16 amino acids. Trimming left V 4 bases short and J 2 bases short, with 17 bases between. As DNA, the CDR3 is TGCGCCAGCAGCCCCCGGCACAGGGAATTACAAGAGACCCAGTACTTC. Its protein product is CASSPRHRELQETQYF.

In this sample, this clonotype turned up many times. The rearrangement joins TRBV9 to TRBJ2-1; tentative D call: TRBD2 (6 bases). With 0 bases removed from V and 5 bases from J, the gap between germline ends came to 12 bases. CDR1 SGDLS and CDR2 YYNGEE come from the germline V gene. The CDR3 loop spans 15 amino acids. The DNA of the CDR3 is TGTGCCAGCAGCGTAGTCAGCGGGTACGACAATGAGCAGTTCTTC. This codes for CASSVVSGYDNEQFF.

V and J are TRBV11-2 and TRBJ2-7; 12 nucleotides align to TRBD2. The CDR3 consists of 19 residues. The trim removed 5 bases at V and 3 bases at J, leaving 17 bases unmatched. Germline V gene lookup returns CDR1 SGHAT and CDR2 FQNNGV. The CDR3 DNA follows: TGTGCCAGCAGCCCGGTGGACAGGGGAAAGGGACTAGCGGGCTACGAGCAGTACTTC. This encodes CASSPVDRGKGLAGYEQYF. Together with reference TRBV11-2 and TRBJ2-7, the CDR3 gives the full variable domain: EAGVAQSPRYKIIEKRQSVAFWCNPISGHATLYWYQQILGQGPKLLIQFQNNGVVDDSQLPKDRFSAERLKGVDSTLKIQPAKLEDSAVYLCASSPVDRGKGLAGYEQYFGPGTRLTVT.

This clonotype was seen a few times. The chain links TRBV2 to TRBJ2-1, with D possibly matching TRBD1 (5 bases). In germline, CDR1 is SNHLY, CDR2 FYNNEI. This CDR3 contains 13 residues. V lost 5 bases, J lost 6 bases, and 11 bases lay in between. In DNA, the CDR3 is TGTGCCAGCAGTTATGGGGCGTCCAATGAGCAGTTCTTC. This sequence encodes CASSYGASNEQFF.

This clonotype was found a few times. The chain joins TRBV5-1 to TRBJ1-1, with 7 bases fitting TRBD1. The J segment lost 0 bases and the V segment lost 5 bases, leaving 4 bases of the junction unmatched. The CDR3 has 14 amino acids. Germline CDR1 is SGHRS and CDR2 is YFSETQ. CDR3 amino acids: CASRQGYMNTEAFF. CDR3 sequence (DNA): TGCGCCAGCAGACAGGGGTACATGAACACTGAAGCTTTCTTT.

There are a few counts of this clonotype. The chain uses TRBV29-1 and TRBJ1-1, with D tentatively TRBD1 (5 bases). Trimming took 4 bases from V and 11 from J, leaving 11 bases between them. Germline V CDR1 and CDR2: SQVTM, ANQGSEA. This CDR3 has 10 residues. This chain's CDR3 is CSVVGEGAFF. The DNA for the CDR3 is TGCAGCGTTGTGGGGGAAGGCGCTTTCTTT.

J is TRBJ1-1 and V is TRBV27, with D uncertain. Germline CDR1 MNHEY, CDR2 SMNVEV (reference sequence). The CDR3 covers 13 residues. Trimming removed 6 bases at V and 10 bases at J, with 18 bases between. The CDR3 nucleotides are TGTGCCAGCAGCCGAAAAGGGTCGCCGCCAGCTTTCTTT. Amino acid sequence: CASSRKGSPPAFF.

This chain uses TRBV20-1 with TRBJ1-2; tentative D call: TRBD1 (5 bases). Germline V gene sequence: CDR1 DFQATT, CDR2 SNEGSKA (reference sequence). The CDR3 covers 13 residues. The V end was cut by 0 bases, the J end by 8 bases, with 13 bases between. The DNA of the CDR3 is TGCAGTGCTAGAGATGGAGGGGCAAGGGGCTACACCTTC. Protein product: CSARDGGARGYTF.

This clonotype has more than one count but fewer than ten. The gene calls are TRBV12-3 or TRBV12-4 and TRBJ2-2, with D unclear. V was clipped by 8 bases and J by 1 base, with 8 bases between them. This CDR3 contains 13 residues. The CDR3 coding sequence is TGTGCCAGCTTAAGGGTGAACACCGGGGAGCTGTTTTTT. This encodes CASLRVNTGELFF.

This clonotype was counted only a few times. CDR3 sequence reads: CASSRKKATNEKLFF. In DNA, the CDR3 is TGTGCCAGCAGCCGTAAAAAGGCAACTAATGAAAAACTGTTTTTT. The V gene is TRBV3-1, the J gene TRBJ1-4; D not resolved. V shed 4 bases and J shed 0 bases, with 9 bases lying between them. The CDR3 spans 15 residues. Germline CDR1 reads LGHDT; CDR2 reads YNNKEL (reference sequence).

This clonotype was seen a handful of times. The rearrangement joins TRBV14 to TRBJ1-5, with a weak D call TRBD1 (6 bases). With 1 base removed from V and 1 base from J, the gap between germline ends came to 20 bases. Germline CDR1 SGHDN, CDR2 FVKESK. CDR3 size: 19 residues. The CDR3 sequence is CASSQVETGGLLSNQPQHF. The CDR3, as DNA: TGTGCCAGCAGCCAAGTGGAGACAGGAGGGTTGTTGAGCAATCAGCCCCAGCATTTT.

This clonotype was observed at least ten times. The genes are TRBV12-3 or TRBV12-4 and TRBJ2-1, with 7 nucleotides matching TRBD1. V dropped 6 bases and J dropped 9; count of bases not matched to a gene: 14. There are 15 residues in the CDR3. The CDR3, as DNA: TGTGCCAGCAGAACCCCGGGACAGATCTTGGGTGAGCAGTTCTTC. As protein: CASRTPGQILGEQFF.

This clonotype was observed at least ten times. The chain joins TRBV7-9 to TRBJ2-4, with 7 bases aligning to TRBD1. Germline-derived CDR1 and CDR2 are SEHNR and FQNEAQ (reference sequence). The V gene end was trimmed by 4 bases and the J gene end by 1 base; junction bases not matched to a gene: 4. The CDR3 sequence is 15 residues long. The CDR3: CASSSTGLAKNIQYF. Here the CDR3 DNA reads TGTGCCAGCAGCTCGACAGGGCTGGCCAAAAACATTCAGTACTTC.

In this sample, this clonotype turned up a few times. The rearrangement links TRBV21-1 to TRBJ2-1. TRBV21-1 is described as a pseudogene. This CDR3 has 11 residues. The CDR3 DNA sequence: TGTGCCAGCAGCAAGAGCGAGAGGCGGTTCTTC. This encodes CASSKSERRFF.

Ten or more counts support this clonotype. The chain couples TRBV10-2 to TRBJ1-6; D not certain. CDR3 length: 16 residues. V was trimmed by 5 bases and J by 7 bases, leaving 18 bases between them. In germline, CDR1 is WSHSY, CDR2 SAAADI. The CDR3 loop reads CASSFRTTTRNSPLHF. The CDR3 nucleotides read TGCGCCAGCAGTTTCAGGACCACCACCAGAAATTCACCCCTCCACTTT.

There are many counts of this clonotype. The chain employs TRBV7-9 and TRBJ2-5; no reliable D call. V dropped 1 base and J dropped 7 bases, with 4 bases sitting between them. Germline loops: CDR1 SEHNR, CDR2 FQNEAQ (reference sequence). The CDR3 covers 11 residues. This chain's CDR3 is CASSLGGTQYF. The CDR3 nucleotides read TGTGCCAGCAGCTTAGGAGGGACCCAGTACTTC. Combining the CDR3 with reference TRBV7-9 and TRBJ2-5 gives the whole variable domain DTGVSQNPRHKITKRGQNVTFRCDPISEHNRLYWYRQTLGQGPEFLTYFQNEAQLEKSRLLSDRFSAERPKGSFSTLEIQRTEQGDSAMYLCASSLGGTQYFGPGTRLLVL.

This clonotype was recorded only once. The CDR3 DNA is TGTGCCAGCAGTTTAGAAGGGATAGGGGTTCGGAATGAGCAGTTCTTC. This translates into CASSLEGIGVRNEQFF. This chain connects TRBV28 to TRBJ2-1; D is possibly TRBD1 (5 bases). The V end lost 2 bases, the J end lost 7 bases, and 18 bases lay between the germline ends. The CDR3 contains 16 residues. In germline, CDR1 is MDHEN, CDR2 SYDVKM.

A few counts support this clonotype. J is TRBJ1-1 and V is TRBV9, with TRBD1 matching 10 bases. Trimming cost V 7 bases and J 5 bases; bases outside gene matches: 5. Germline V CDR1 and CDR2: SGDLS, YYNGEE. CDR3 size: 13 residues. CDR3 DNA sequence: TGTGCCAGCTCCGGGACAGGGGTGACTGAAGCTTTCTTT. Encoded protein: CASSGTGVTEAFF.

At least ten counts were recorded for this clonotype. The V call is TRBV11-2, the J call TRBJ2-1; D is unclear. CDR3 size: 16 residues. Trimming shortened V by 1 base and J by 7 bases, and 17 bases separated the two germline ends. Germline lookup yields CDR1 SGHAT and CDR2 FQNNGV. The CDR3 loop is CASSLGRLAATNEQFF. The CDR3 DNA is TGTGCCAGCAGCTTAGGCCGACTGGCGGCAACTAATGAGCAGTTCTTC.

This clonotype was seen a handful of times. The chain carries TRBV24-1 and TRBJ2-7; the match to TRBD1 covers 7 bases. V lost 3 bases, J lost 2 bases, and 6 bases stayed unmatched. Germline assignment: CDR1 KGHDR and CDR2 SFDVKD. CDR3 length equals 15 residues. The CDR3 region has the DNA TGTGCCACCAGTGATAGGGACAGCAACCCCTACGAGCAGTACTTC. As protein: CATSDRDSNPYEQYF.

This clonotype has more than one count but fewer than ten. The chain has TRBV28 and TRBJ2-3, with 9 bases matching TRBD1. Trimming took 6 bases from V and 2 from J; bases not matched to a gene: 9. This CDR3 has 16 amino acids. The germline V gene has CDR1 MDHEN and CDR2 SYDVKM. The CDR3 DNA reads as TGTGCCAGCAGGACAGGGGGGACCCGCTACACAGATACGCAGTATTTT. Amino acids: CASRTGGTRYTDTQYF.

At least ten counts were recorded for this clonotype. The V and J genes are TRBV25-1 and TRBJ2-1; the match to TRBD1 covers 9 bases. The germline CDR1 and CDR2 sequences are MGHDK and SYGVNS. The CDR3 extends over 17 amino acids. The junction had 13 bases not matched to a gene; V was cut back by 4 bases and J by 6 bases. In nucleotides, the CDR3 is TGTGCCAGCAGTGCCACCCAGCCGGGACAGGGAGGCAATGAGCAGTTCTTC. Translation: CASSATQPGQGGNEQFF.